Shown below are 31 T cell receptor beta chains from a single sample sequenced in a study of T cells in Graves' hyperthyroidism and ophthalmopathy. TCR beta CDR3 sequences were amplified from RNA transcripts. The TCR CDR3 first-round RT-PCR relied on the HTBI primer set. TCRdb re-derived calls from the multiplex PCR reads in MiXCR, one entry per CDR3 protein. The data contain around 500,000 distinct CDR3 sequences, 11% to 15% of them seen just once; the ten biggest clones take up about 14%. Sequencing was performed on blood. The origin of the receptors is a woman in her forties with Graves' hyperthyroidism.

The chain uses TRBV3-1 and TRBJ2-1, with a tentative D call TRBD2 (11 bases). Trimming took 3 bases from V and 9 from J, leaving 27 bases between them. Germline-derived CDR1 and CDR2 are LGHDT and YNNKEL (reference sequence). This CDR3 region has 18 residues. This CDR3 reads CASSQTGGLAGGPGEQFF. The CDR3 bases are TGTGCCAGCAGCCAGACAGGGGGCCTAGCGGGAGGTCCGGGTGAGCAGTTCTTC.

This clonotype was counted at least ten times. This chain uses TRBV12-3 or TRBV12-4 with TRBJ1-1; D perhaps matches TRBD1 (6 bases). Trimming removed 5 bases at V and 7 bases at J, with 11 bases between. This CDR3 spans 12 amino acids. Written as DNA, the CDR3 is TGTGCCAGCAGTCGGGACACCATTGAAGCTTTCTTT. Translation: CASSRDTIEAFF.

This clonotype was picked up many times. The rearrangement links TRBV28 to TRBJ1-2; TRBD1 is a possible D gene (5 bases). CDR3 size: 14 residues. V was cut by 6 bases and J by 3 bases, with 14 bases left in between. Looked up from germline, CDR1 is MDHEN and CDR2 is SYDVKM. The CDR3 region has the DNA TGTGCCAGCAGCCCTGGTCGGGGCGACTATGGCTACACCTTC. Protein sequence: CASSPGRGDYGYTF.

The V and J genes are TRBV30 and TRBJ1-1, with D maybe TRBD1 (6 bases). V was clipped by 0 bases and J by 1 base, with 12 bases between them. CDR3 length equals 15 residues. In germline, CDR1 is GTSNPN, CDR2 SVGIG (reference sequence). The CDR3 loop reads CAWSVRGGSNTEAFF. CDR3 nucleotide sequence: TGTGCCTGGAGTGTACGAGGGGGATCGAACACTGAAGCTTTCTTT.

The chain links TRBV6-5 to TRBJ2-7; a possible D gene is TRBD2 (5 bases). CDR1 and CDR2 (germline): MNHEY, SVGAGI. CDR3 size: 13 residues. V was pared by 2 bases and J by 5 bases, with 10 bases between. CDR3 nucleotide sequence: TGTGCCAGCAGTTACCCGGGAAGTCACGAGCAGTACTTC. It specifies CASSYPGSHEQYF.

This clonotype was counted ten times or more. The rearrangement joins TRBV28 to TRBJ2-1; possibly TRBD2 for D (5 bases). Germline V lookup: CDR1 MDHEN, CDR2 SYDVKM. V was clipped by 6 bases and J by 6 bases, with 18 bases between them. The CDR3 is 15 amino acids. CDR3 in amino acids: CASSPDRTQGNEQFF. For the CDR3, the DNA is TGTGCCAGCAGCCCCGACCGGACTCAAGGCAATGAGCAGTTCTTC.

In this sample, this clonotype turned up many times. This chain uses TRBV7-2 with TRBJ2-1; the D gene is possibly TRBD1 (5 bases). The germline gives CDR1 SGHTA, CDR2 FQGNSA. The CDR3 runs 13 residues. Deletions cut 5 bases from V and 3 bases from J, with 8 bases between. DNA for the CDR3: TGTGCCAGCAGCCACGACAGCTACAATGAGCAGTTCTTC. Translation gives CASSHDSYNEQFF.

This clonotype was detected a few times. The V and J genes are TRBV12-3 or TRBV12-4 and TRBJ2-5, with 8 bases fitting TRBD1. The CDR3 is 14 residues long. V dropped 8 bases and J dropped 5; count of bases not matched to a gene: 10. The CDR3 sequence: CASESRQGAETQYF. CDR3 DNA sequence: TGTGCCAGCGAGTCCCGGCAGGGGGCGGAGACCCAGTACTTC.

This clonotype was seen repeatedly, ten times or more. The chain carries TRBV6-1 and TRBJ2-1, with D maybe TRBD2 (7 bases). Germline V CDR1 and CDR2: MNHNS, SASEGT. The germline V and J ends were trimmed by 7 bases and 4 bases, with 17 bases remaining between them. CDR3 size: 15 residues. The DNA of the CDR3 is TGTGCCAGCATTAGAGGGGGAGGGCTGTACAATGAGCAGTTCTTC. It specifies CASIRGGGLYNEQFF.

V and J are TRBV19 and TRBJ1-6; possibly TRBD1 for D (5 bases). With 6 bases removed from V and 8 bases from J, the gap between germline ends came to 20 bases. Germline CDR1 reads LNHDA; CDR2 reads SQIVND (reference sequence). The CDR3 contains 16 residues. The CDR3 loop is CASRSIGTTDHSPLHF. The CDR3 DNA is TGTGCCAGTAGGTCAATCGGGACTACGGATCATTCACCCCTCCACTTT.

The CDR3 bases are TGTGCCAGCAGTTCCAGTAAAGAGACCCAGTACTTC. Translating gives CASSSSKETQYF. The chain links TRBV28 to TRBJ2-5; D is unclear. The CDR3 totals 12 residues. Germline V gives CDR1 MDHEN, CDR2 SYDVKM. V was cut by 4 bases and J by 3 bases, with 6 bases left in between.

As DNA, the CDR3 is TGTGCCAGCGTGGGGACAGGGGGCGCGGAGACCCAGTACTTC. Its translation: CASVGTGGAETQYF. This chain links TRBV27 with TRBJ2-5, with TRBD1 matching 12 bases. The V gene's germline CDR1 is MNHEY and CDR2 SMNVEV (reference sequence). The trim removed 8 bases at V and 5 bases at J, leaving 6 bases unmatched. This CDR3 has 14 amino acids.

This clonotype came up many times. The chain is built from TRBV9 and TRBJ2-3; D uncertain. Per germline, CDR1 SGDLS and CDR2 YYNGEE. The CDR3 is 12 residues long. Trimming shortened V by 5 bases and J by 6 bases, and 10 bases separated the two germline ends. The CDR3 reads CASSAPRDTQYF. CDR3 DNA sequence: TGTGCCAGCAGTGCTCCTAGGGATACGCAGTATTTT.

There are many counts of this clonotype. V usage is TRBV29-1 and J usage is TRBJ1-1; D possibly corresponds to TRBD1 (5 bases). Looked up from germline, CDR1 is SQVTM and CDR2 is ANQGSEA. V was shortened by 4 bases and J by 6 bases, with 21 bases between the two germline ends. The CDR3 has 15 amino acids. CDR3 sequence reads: CSVVLSSVVGAEAFF. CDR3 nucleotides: TGCAGCGTTGTCCTCTCGTCAGTTGTAGGGGCTGAAGCTTTCTTT.

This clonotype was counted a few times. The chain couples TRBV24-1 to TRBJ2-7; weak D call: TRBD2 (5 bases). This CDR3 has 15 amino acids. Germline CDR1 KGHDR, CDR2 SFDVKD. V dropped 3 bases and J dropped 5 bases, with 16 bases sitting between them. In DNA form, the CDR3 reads TGTGCCACCAGTGATCCGGGGTCGGGGTCCCACGAGCAGTACTTC. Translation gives CATSDPGSGSHEQYF.

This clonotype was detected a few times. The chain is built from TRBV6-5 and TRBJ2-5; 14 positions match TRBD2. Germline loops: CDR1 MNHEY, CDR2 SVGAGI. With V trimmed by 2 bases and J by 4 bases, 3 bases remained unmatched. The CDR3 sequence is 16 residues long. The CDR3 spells CASSYGGLAGAETQYF. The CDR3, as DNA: TGTGCCAGCAGTTACGGGGGACTAGCGGGAGCAGAGACCCAGTACTTC.

CDR3 in amino acids: CASSRDYSSYNEQFF. The DNA of the CDR3 is TGTGCCAGCAGTCGGGACTATAGCTCCTACAATGAGCAGTTCTTC. The chain combines TRBV12-3 or TRBV12-4 with TRBJ2-1; 7 bases match TRBD2. With V trimmed by 5 bases and J by 0 bases, 4 bases remained unmatched. The CDR3 runs 15 residues.

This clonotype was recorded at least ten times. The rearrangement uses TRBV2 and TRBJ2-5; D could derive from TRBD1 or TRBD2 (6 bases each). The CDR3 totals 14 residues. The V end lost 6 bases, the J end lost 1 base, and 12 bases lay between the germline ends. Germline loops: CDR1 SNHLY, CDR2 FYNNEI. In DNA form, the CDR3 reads TGTGCCAGCAGGAGGGGGGTGATCCAAGAGACCCAGTACTTC. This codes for CASRRGVIQETQYF.

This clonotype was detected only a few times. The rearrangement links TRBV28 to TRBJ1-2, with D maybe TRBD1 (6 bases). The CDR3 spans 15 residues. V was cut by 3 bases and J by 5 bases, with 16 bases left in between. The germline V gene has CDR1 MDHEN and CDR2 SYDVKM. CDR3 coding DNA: TGTGCCAGCAGTTTTCGCAGTACAGGGATATATGGCTACACCTTC. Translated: CASSFRSTGIYGYTF.

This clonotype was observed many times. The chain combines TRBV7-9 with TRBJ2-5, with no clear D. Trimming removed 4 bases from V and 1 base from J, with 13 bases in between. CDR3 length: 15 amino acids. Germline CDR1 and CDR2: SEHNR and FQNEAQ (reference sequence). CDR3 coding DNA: TGTGCCAGCAGCTCCTTCTTGGGGTCCCAAGAGACCCAGTACTTC. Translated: CASSSFLGSQETQYF.

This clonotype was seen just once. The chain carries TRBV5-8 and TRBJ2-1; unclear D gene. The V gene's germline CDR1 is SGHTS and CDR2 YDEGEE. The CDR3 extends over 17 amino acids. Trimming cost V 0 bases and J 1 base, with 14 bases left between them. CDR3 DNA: TGTGCCAGCAGCTTGGGTATCGAACCCGGATCCTACAATGAGCAGTTCTTC. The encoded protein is CASSLGIEPGSYNEQFF.

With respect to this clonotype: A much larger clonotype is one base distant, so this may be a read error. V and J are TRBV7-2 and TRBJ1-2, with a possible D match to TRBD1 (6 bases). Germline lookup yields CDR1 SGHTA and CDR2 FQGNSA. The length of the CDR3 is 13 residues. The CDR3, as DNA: TGTGCCAGTATGACAGGTTCTAACTATGGCCACACCTTC. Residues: CASMTGSNYGHTF.

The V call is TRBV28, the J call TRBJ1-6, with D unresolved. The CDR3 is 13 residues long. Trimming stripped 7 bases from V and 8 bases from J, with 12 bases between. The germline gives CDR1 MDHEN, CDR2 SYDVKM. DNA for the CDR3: TGTGCCAGCAATGGTCGTCAATATTCACCCCTCCACTTT. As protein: CASNGRQYSPLHF.

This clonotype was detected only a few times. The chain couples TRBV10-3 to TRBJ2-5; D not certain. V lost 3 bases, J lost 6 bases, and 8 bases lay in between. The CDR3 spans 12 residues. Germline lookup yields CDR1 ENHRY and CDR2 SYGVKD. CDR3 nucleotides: TGTGCCATCAGTGAAGTAGGGAAGACCCAGTACTTC. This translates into CAISEVGKTQYF.

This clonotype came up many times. The CDR3: CASSLPGTSGRWGGTDTQYF. In DNA form, the CDR3 reads TGTGCCAGCAGCTTACCCGGGACTAGCGGGAGATGGGGAGGCACAGATACGCAGTATTTT. The rearrangement joins TRBV27 to TRBJ2-3; TRBD2 agrees at 14 bases. The germline V gene has CDR1 MNHEY and CDR2 SMNVEV (reference sequence). The length of the CDR3 is 20 residues. Trimming removed 6 bases from V and 1 base from J; junction bases left unmatched: 15.

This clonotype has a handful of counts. CDR3 loop: CASSLAGSPIYEQYF. DNA for the CDR3: TGTGCCAGCAGCTTGGCGGGAAGCCCCATCTACGAGCAGTACTTC. The V and J genes are TRBV5-8 and TRBJ2-7, with D possibly TRBD2 on 5 matching bases. Germline-derived CDR1 and CDR2 are SGHTS and YDEGEE. V lost 0 bases, J lost 3 bases, and 13 bases lay in between. The CDR3 contains 15 residues.

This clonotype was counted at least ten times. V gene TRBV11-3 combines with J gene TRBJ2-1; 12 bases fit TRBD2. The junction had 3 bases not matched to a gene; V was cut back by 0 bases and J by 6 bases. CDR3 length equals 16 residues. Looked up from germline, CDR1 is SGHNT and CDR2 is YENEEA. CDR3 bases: TGTGCCAGCAGCTTAGAAGGACTAGCGGGACTCAATGAGCAGTTCTTC. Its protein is CASSLEGLAGLNEQFF.

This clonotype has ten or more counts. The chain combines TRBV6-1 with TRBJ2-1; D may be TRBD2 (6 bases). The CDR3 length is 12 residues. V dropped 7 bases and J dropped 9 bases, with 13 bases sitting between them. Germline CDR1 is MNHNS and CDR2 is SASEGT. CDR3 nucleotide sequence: TGTGCCAGCAACTCCCTGGGAGGTGAGCAGTTCTTC. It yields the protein CASNSLGGEQFF.

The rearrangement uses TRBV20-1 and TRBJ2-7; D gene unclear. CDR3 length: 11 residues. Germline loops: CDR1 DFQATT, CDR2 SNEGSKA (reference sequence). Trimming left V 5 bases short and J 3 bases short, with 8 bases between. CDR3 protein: CSAARGYEQYF. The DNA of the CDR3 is TGCAGTGCTGCGCGTGGCTACGAGCAGTACTTC.

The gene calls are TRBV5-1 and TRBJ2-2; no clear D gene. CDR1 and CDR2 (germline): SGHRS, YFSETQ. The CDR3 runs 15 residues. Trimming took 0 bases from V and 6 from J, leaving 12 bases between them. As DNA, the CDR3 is TGCGCCAGCAGCTTGGAGGCAGGATCCTCCGGGGAGCTGTTTTTT. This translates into CASSLEAGSSGELFF.

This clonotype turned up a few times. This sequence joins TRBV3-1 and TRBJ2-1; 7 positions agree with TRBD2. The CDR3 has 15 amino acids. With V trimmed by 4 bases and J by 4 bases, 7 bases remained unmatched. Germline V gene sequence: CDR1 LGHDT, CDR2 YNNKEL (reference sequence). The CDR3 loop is CASSPSGVHYNEQFF. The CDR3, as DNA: TGTGCCAGCAGCCCTAGCGGAGTCCATTACAATGAGCAGTTCTTC.